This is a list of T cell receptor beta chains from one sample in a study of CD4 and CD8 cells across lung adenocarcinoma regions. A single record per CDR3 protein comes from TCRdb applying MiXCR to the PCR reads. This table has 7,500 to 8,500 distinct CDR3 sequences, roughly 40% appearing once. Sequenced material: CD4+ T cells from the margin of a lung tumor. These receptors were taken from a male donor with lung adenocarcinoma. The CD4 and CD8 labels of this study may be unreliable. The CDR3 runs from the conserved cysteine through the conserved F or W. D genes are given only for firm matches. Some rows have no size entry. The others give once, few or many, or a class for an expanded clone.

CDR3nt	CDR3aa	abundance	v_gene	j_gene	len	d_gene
TGTGCCAGCAGTTACTCGTGGAGCATCCAAGAGACCCAGTACTTC	CASSYSWSIQETQYF	medium-sized	TRBV6-5	TRBJ2-5	15	-
TGTGCCAGCCGGCGTGGGATAGCAGATGAGCAGTATTTT	CASRRGIADEQYF	-	TRBV6-1	TRBJ2-3	13	-
TGTGCCAGCAGATCCGTAGGACTAGCGCGTGCCCCAGATACCCAGTATTTC	CASRSVGLARAPDTQYF	-	TRBV27	TRBJ2-3	17	TRBD2
TGTGCCAGCCAAACTGATGGAAACACCATATATTTT	CASQTDGNTIYF	many	TRBV6-1	TRBJ1-3	12	-
TGTGCCAGCAGTGAATCTACTGGTAGCTCCTACAATGAGCAGTTCTTC	CASSESTGSSYNEQFF	-	TRBV6-1	TRBJ2-1	16	-
TGTGCCTGCGGGGGTTTCGGACTCGCTGACCAAGAGACCCAGTACTTT	CACGGFGLADQETQYF	-	TRBV6-1	TRBJ2-5	16	TRBD2
TGTGCCAGCAGTGACACGGGGGCGACAGCCAAAAACATTCAGTACTTC	CASSDTGATAKNIQYF	-	TRBV6-1	TRBJ2-4	16	-
TGTGCCAGCAGTGATACTAGCGGGGGGGCGATTCCCACAGATACGCAGTATTTT	CASSDTSGGAIPTDTQYF	-	TRBV6-1	TRBJ2-3	18	TRBD2
TGTCCCAGCACCCCGGGCTGGGCCGCCAACAGGGAGCTGTTTTTC	CPSTPGWAANRELFF	-	TRBV6-1	TRBJ2-1	15	-
TGTGCCAGGGGTTCCCGGCCCGCTGACAAAGAGACCCAGTATTTC	CARGSRPADKETQYF	-	TRBV28	TRBJ2-5	15	-
TGCGCCAGCAGCCAAGATGTATGGGGGGAGACCCAGAATTTC	CASSQDVWGETQNF	-	TRBV4-3	TRBJ2-5	14	-